What follows is one TCR beta chain and its context. Its antigen is currently not known. No much larger clone is present one base from it, and per-base qualities are unavailable. These data come from a study of T cells in Graves' hyperthyroidism and ophthalmopathy (dated 2019 in TCRdb). A note on the overall study: Peripheral blood samples were taken at initial diagnosis, before any treatment was given. Thyroid tissue and blood T-cell repertoires from about six Graves' hyperthyroidism patients were also compared in the study. Prospective prediction of ophthalmopathy was tested in an independent validation cohort consisting of 18 to 20 hyperthyroidism patients and 15 to 17 patients who later progressed to ophthalmopathy. According to the paper, TCR Vbeta CDR3 sequencing was carried out on roughly 130 peripheral blood samples, which came from 40 to 45 ophthalmopathy, approximately 78 hyperthyroidism and roughly 17 progressor patients. The 100 discovery patients were divided at random into training and test sets in a 7:3 ratio. TCR V-J signatures able to tell the groups apart were searched for in a discovery cohort of some 100 patients, of whom approximately 40 had Graves' ophthalmopathy and 57 had stable Graves' hyperthyroidism. Once sampling was done, hyperthyroidism patients were given methimazole at a starting dose of 30 mg daily, whereas ophthalmopathy patients were given high-dose intravenous methylprednisolone.

The study at large found these results: In cross-validation, a model built on a 13 V-J signature told ophthalmopathy apart from stable hyperthyroidism with under 90% sensitivity and about 81% specificity, and in testing the same model reached 80%/75%. In validation, the model predicted progression to ophthalmopathy with over 60% sensitivity and about 73% specificity, a median of approximately 6.5 months before onset. Blood samples also contained most of the expanded thyroid clonotypes (frequency above 0.001), which suggests that blood repertoires may reflect thyroid immune responses. Sample size was not statistically predetermined, and investigators were not blinded to group allocation.

TCR beta CDR3 regions were amplified from RNA transcripts. The TCR CDR3 was subjected to a first round of RT-PCR using the HTBI primer set and the Qiagen OneStep RT-PCR kit. The libraries were constructed in a second round of multiplex PCR and then size-selected and purified. Sequencing of the libraries was done on an Illumina HiSeq2000 using paired-end 100 bp reads. Regarding the original processing steps: SOAPnuke was used to process the raw data, with reads discarded if the reads contained adapters or uncalled bases, had a mean Phred below 15, or lacked an exact constant-primer or identifier match. High-quality paired reads were merged with COPE v1.2.5, and unique nucleotide sequences were defined as clonotypes. MiTCR v1.1 was used to align the clonotypes against IMGT TRBV, TRBD and TRBJ reference segments. Analysis was restricted to V-J combinations with a frequency above 0.0001, which covered roughly 99% of repertoires. The TCS score was defined as F50 (clonal expansion) divided by E x V (chaos), with BLOSUM62-based TCRdist calculated between CDR3 peptides within each V-J. Welch's t-statistics and random forest reduced approximately 520 V-J features to roughly 13, which were used in a naive Bayes classifier (R e1071). TCRdb reanalyzed the raw reads on its own, using fastp at Q25 for trimming and MiXCR for clone calling, and kept in-frame beta chains. Each CDR3 protein appears once, grouped with its most common genes and DNA. V and J calls and clone size were set by TCRdb, not the authors. For this sample there are about 210,000 distinct CDR3 sequences; roughly 18% appear just once. The ten largest clones add up to about 41% of the sample.

A patient counted as having stable Graves' hyperthyroidism if no progression to ophthalmopathy occurred over 18 months of follow-up. Hyperthyroidism patients were newly diagnosed, had a disease duration of under 2 months, and were aged 18 to 65 years. Patients with uncontrolled infections, other autoimmune diseases, pregnancy or lactation were excluded. Diagnoses were based on clinical symptoms, serum thyroxine and TRAb, thyroid ultrasound and orbital computed tomography. PBMCs were separated from roughly 9.3 ml of fresh peripheral blood using Ficoll-Paque density gradient centrifugation. Total RNA was extracted using Trizol reagent, and RNA quality was assessed on an Agilent 2100 Bioanalyzer. Per the germline V gene (reference sequence), LNHDA is the CDR1 and SQIVND is the CDR2. Between the V and J ends, shortened by 5 bases and 4 bases respectively, the junction contains 14 bases. From the cysteine through the phenylalanine, the CDR3 covers 14 amino acids. Of the read, only the CDR3 DNA is kept; its 42 bases are in frame from base 1.

The specimen sequenced was blood. The chain is encoded by TRBV19 joined to TRBJ1-2; D gene: possibly TRBD1, on 6 matching bases. This receptor was taken from a middle-aged man with Graves' hyperthyroidism. The CDR3 region reads CASSYQGLSYGYTF. The sequenced DNA: TGTGCCAGTAGTTATCAGGGGCTCAGCTATGGCTACACCTTC. Reference TRBV19 and TRBJ1-2 genes cover what lies past the CDR3, so the full variable domain is DGGITQSPKYLFRKEGQNVTLSCEQNLNHDAMYWYRQDPGQGLRLIYYSQIVNDFQKGDIAEGYSVSREKKESFPLTVTSAQKNPTAFYLCASSYQGLSYGYTFGSGTRLTVV.